Following are 29 T cell receptor beta chains from one sample sequenced in a study of T-cell memory formation after mild COVID-19. From the 5' RACE reads, TCRdb called clonotypes with MiXCR, one entry per CDR3 protein. The sample records about 560,000 distinct CDR3 sequences, 15% to 20% being singletons. The source material was PBMCs or a T cell subset sorted from them (not recorded which). Receptor source: an adult woman who had mild COVID-19 (a few samples of this study predate the infection). Cell type and time point are not known.

The V and J genes are TRBV12-3 or TRBV12-4 and TRBJ1-4, with TRBD1 matching 12 bases. This CDR3 region has 14 residues. Trimming cost V 6 bases and J 6 bases; bases outside gene matches: 2. The CDR3 reads CASSRDRGHEKLFF. CDR3 DNA sequence: TGTGCCAGCAGCCGGGACAGGGGGCATGAAAAACTGTTTTTT.

This clonotype occurred once. The rearrangement joins TRBV12-3 or TRBV12-4 to TRBJ2-5; D perhaps matches TRBD2 (6 bases). This CDR3 has 12 residues. V was shortened by 6 bases and J by 5 bases, with 10 bases between the two germline ends. Here the CDR3 reads CASSRELETQYF. The CDR3 DNA is TGTGCCAGCAGCCGGGAGTTGGAGACCCAGTACTTC.

This clonotype occurred a few times. The rearrangement links TRBV7-3 to TRBJ2-7, with 9 nucleotides matching TRBD2. The CDR3 has 14 amino acids. From germline, CDR1 is SGHTA and CDR2 FQGTGA. The ends lost 5 bases at V and 6 bases at J; junction bases unmatched: 8. The CDR3 is CASSQGTSSAEQYF. Written as DNA, the CDR3 is TGTGCCAGCAGCCAGGGGACTAGCTCTGCCGAGCAGTACTTC.

This clonotype turned up a few times. The rearrangement joins TRBV20-1 to TRBJ2-7; D gene unclear. The CDR3 length is 12 residues. The germline V gene encodes CDR1 DFQATT and CDR2 SNEGSKA (reference sequence). V lost 0 bases, J lost 3 bases, and 6 bases lay in between. The CDR3 spells CSARDASYEQYF. CDR3 nucleotide sequence: TGCAGTGCTAGAGATGCTAGCTACGAGCAGTACTTC.

This clonotype was seen only a few times. V usage is TRBV6-2 or TRBV6-3 and J usage is TRBJ1-4, with 9 bases identical to TRBD1. The germline gives CDR1 MNHEY, CDR2 SVGEGT. The J segment lost 7 bases and the V segment lost 2 bases, leaving 8 bases of the junction unmatched. This CDR3 has 16 amino acids. In nucleotides, the CDR3 is TGTGCCAGCAGTTACCGCGACAGGGGGATATTTGAAAAACTGTTTTTT. It is translated as CASSYRDRGIFEKLFF.

This rearrangement joins TRBV5-1 to TRBJ1-6; perhaps TRBD1 as D (5 bases). Trimming removed 5 bases from V and 5 bases from J, with 14 bases in between. The germline V gene encodes CDR1 SGHRS and CDR2 YFSETQ. This CDR3 region has 15 residues. CDR3 nucleotides: TGCGCCAGCAGTCCCGATGGGGGGAATAATTCACCCCTCCACTTT. Protein product: CASSPDGGNNSPLHF.

This clonotype was observed a single time. The chain uses TRBV4-1 and TRBJ1-4; D is possibly TRBD1 (5 bases). The CDR3 totals 14 residues. The germline CDR1 and CDR2 sequences are MGHRA and YSYEKL. V was cut by 3 bases and J by 5 bases, with 10 bases left in between. The CDR3 DNA reads TGCGCCAGCAGCCACCCGACAGTAAATGAAAAACTGTTTTTT. It codes for CASSHPTVNEKLFF.

In this sample, this clonotype turned up a few times. V and J are TRBV5-8 and TRBJ2-7, with D perhaps matching TRBD1 (6 bases). The CDR3 has 15 residues. CDR1 is SGHTS, CDR2 YDEGEE, per germline. Trimming removed 3 bases at V and 2 bases at J, with 15 bases between. CDR3 protein: CASSWTEILAYEQYF. In DNA, the CDR3 is TGTGCCAGCAGCTGGACAGAAATTCTGGCCTACGAGCAGTACTTC.

This sequence joins TRBV13 and TRBJ2-1; D is possibly TRBD2 (6 bases). Per germline, CDR1 PRHDT and CDR2 FYEKMQ (reference sequence). The CDR3 is made up of 17 amino acids. Trimming removed 0 bases at V and 9 bases at J, with 21 bases between. The CDR3 is CASSLGSRAGGRGEQFF. The DNA for the CDR3 is TGTGCCAGCAGCTTAGGGTCTAGGGCCGGAGGGCGGGGTGAGCAGTTCTTC.

In its sample, this clonotype was seen a few times. This chain connects TRBV5-1 to TRBJ2-5; TRBD2 agrees at 11 bases. Trimming at V came to 4 bases and at J to 5 bases, leaving 16 bases not matched to a gene. Germline V gene sequence: CDR1 SGHRS, CDR2 YFSETQ. The CDR3 extends over 18 amino acids. The CDR3 region is CASSHTGTSGSGGETQYF. CDR3 DNA: TGCGCCAGCAGCCACACCGGGACTAGCGGTTCAGGGGGGGAGACCCAGTACTTC.

This clonotype was picked up a small number of times. The chain is built from TRBV20-1 and TRBJ1-5; weak D call: TRBD1 (6 bases). The CDR3 loop spans 13 amino acids. CDR1 is DFQATT and CDR2 is SNEGSKA in the germline V gene (reference sequence). Trimming pared 3 bases from V and 7 bases from J, leaving 13 bases between. Written as DNA, the CDR3 is TGCAGTGCTAGTACAGGGCTAGAGCAGCCCCAGCATTTT. It yields the protein CSASTGLEQPQHF.

This chain joins TRBV4-1 and TRBJ2-5; D gene unclear. CDR1 and CDR2 (germline): MGHRA, YSYEKL. V was trimmed by 0 bases and J by 5 bases, leaving 7 bases between them. The length of the CDR3 is 13 residues. The CDR3: CASSQESEETQYF. DNA for the CDR3: TGCGCCAGCAGCCAAGAGTCGGAGGAGACCCAGTACTTC.

The table lists this clonotype with a few counts. V and J are TRBV4-1 and TRBJ2-4; TRBD2 matches 15 bases. There are 18 residues in the CDR3. J lost 3 bases, V lost 4 bases, and 7 bases had no gene match. Germline V gives CDR1 MGHRA, CDR2 YSYEKL. The CDR3 nucleotides are TGCGCCAGCAGCCCTGGACTAGCGGGGGGGCGGGACAAAAACATTCAGTACTTC. This gives the protein CASSPGLAGGRDKNIQYF.

This clonotype showed up just a few times. The V and J genes are TRBV9 and TRBJ1-1, with TRBD1 matching over 9 bases. CDR1 and CDR2 (germline): SGDLS, YYNGEE. This CDR3 has 17 amino acids. The ends lost 0 bases at V and 5 bases at J; junction bases unmatched: 11. The CDR3 spells CASSVGTGDRWSTEAFF. For the CDR3, the DNA is TGTGCCAGCAGCGTAGGGACAGGGGATAGGTGGTCGACTGAAGCTTTCTTT.

This chain joins TRBV11-2 and TRBJ2-7; no clear D. Germline-derived CDR1 and CDR2 are SGHAT and FQNNGV. The CDR3 runs to 13 residues. Trimming removed 3 bases at V and 3 bases at J, with 9 bases between. CDR3: CASSFMGFYEQYF. The CDR3, as DNA: TGTGCCAGCAGCTTCATGGGGTTCTACGAGCAGTACTTC.

This clonotype was seen more than once but under ten times. The chain combines TRBV18 with TRBJ1-1; 8 bases are shared with TRBD1. J gave up 5 bases and V 2 bases, and 7 bases lay outside the gene matches. Per the germline V gene, CDR1 is KGHSH and CDR2 is LQKENI. The CDR3 length is 15 residues. CDR3 bases: TGTGCCAGCTCACCATGGGACAGGATGGGGACTGAAGCTTTCTTT. Protein sequence: CASSPWDRMGTEAFF.

The table lists this clonotype with a few counts. The rearrangement uses TRBV29-1 and TRBJ1-2; D remains ambiguous. Germline CDR1 reads SQVTM; CDR2 reads ANQGSEA. This CDR3 has 11 amino acids. V lost 6 bases, J lost 8 bases, and 13 bases lay in between. The CDR3 region is CSVYPLLGYTF. CDR3 DNA sequence: TGCAGCGTCTACCCGTTGTTAGGCTACACCTTC.

This chain connects TRBV6-5 to TRBJ2-7; D may be TRBD1 or TRBD2 (5 bases each). This CDR3 spans 15 amino acids. Per the germline V gene, CDR1 is MNHEY and CDR2 is SVGAGI. V shed 2 bases and J shed 0 bases, with 11 bases lying between them. The CDR3 nucleotides are TGTGCCAGCAGTTACCGGGACGGCTACTCCTACGAGCAGTACTTC. Its protein product is CASSYRDGYSYEQYF.

The chain couples TRBV18 to TRBJ1-2, with D perhaps matching TRBD1 (6 bases). CDR3 size: 16 residues. Germline assignment: CDR1 KGHSH and CDR2 LQKENI. Trimming pared 1 base from V and 8 bases from J, leaving 20 bases between. The CDR3 reads CASSPRGGSPGVGYTF. CDR3 in DNA: TGTGCCAGCTCACCACGGGGGGGCTCCCCCGGAGTAGGCTACACCTTC.

This clonotype was observed a single time. J is TRBJ2-3 and V is TRBV4-3; D is unclear. The germline gives CDR1 LGHNA, CDR2 YSLEER. Trimming left V 0 bases short and J 6 bases short, with 10 bases between. This CDR3 is built from 14 residues. CDR3 loop: CASSQEGPGDTQYF. CDR3 in DNA: TGCGCCAGCAGCCAAGAGGGCCCGGGCGATACGCAGTATTTT.

This clonotype has a handful of counts. The chain uses TRBV11-2 and TRBJ2-1; D not certain. V gave up 5 bases and J gave up 6 bases, with 11 bases separating them. CDR1 and CDR2 from the germline V gene are SGHAT and FQNNGV. CDR3 size: 13 residues. CDR3 DNA: TGTGCCAGCAGCCGCCCTACCCGCAATGAGCAGTTCTTC. Its translation: CASSRPTRNEQFF.

This sequence joins TRBV4-3 and TRBJ2-3; D gene unclear. The CDR3 covers 14 residues. Germline lookup yields CDR1 LGHNA and CDR2 YSLEER. Trimming took 0 bases from V and 1 from J, leaving 5 bases between them. CDR3 bases: TGCGCCAGCAGCCAAGAAGCAGGCACAGATACGCAGTATTTT. It yields the protein CASSQEAGTDTQYF.

The chain is built from TRBV19 and TRBJ2-1, with D perhaps TRBD2 (6 bases). V was clipped by 1 base and J by 3 bases, with 13 bases between them. The CDR3 contains 16 residues. Germline V gives CDR1 LNHDA, CDR2 SQIVND (reference sequence). CDR3 coding DNA: TGTGCCAGTAGTATAGCTGCGGGGTCCAGCTACAATGAGCAGTTCTTC. Translated: CASSIAAGSSYNEQFF.

The table lists this clonotype with a few counts. The chain carries TRBV9 and TRBJ1-2; 8 bases fit TRBD1. CDR1 and CDR2 (germline): SGDLS, YYNGEE. The CDR3 has 14 residues. The trim removed 3 bases at V and 3 bases at J, leaving 4 bases unmatched. The CDR3 bases are TGTGCCAGCAGCGCGGGACAGGCATACTATGGCTACACCTTC. It specifies CASSAGQAYYGYTF.

This sequence joins TRBV7-9 and TRBJ2-7, with 10 bases fitting TRBD1. Germline V gives CDR1 SEHNR, CDR2 FQNEAQ (reference sequence). Germline trimming cut 5 bases from V and 6 bases from J; bases unmatched to any gene: 13. CDR3 length: 16 amino acids. The CDR3 loop is CASSMPTGGIEGEQYF. The CDR3 bases are TGTGCCAGCAGCATGCCGACAGGGGGCATAGAGGGCGAGCAGTACTTC. Together with reference TRBV7-9 and TRBJ2-7, the CDR3 gives the full variable domain: DTGVSQNPRHKITKRGQNVTFRCDPISEHNRLYWYRQTLGQGPEFLTYFQNEAQLEKSRLLSDRFSAERPKGSFSTLEIQRTEQGDSAMYLCASSMPTGGIEGEQYFGPGTRLTVT.

In this sample, this clonotype turned up many times. V and J are TRBV29-1 and TRBJ2-1; no reliable D call. V lost 6 bases and J lost 0, with 9 bases in between. Germline CDR1 is SQVTM and CDR2 is ANQGSEA. CDR3 length: 13 residues. This CDR3 is CSVGSSSYNEQFF. DNA for the CDR3: TGCAGCGTCGGTAGCAGCTCCTACAATGAGCAGTTCTTC.

This clonotype was detected many times. The rearrangement links TRBV7-2 to TRBJ2-7; 9 bases are a match to TRBD1. The CDR3 is 16 amino acids. Germline CDR1 reads SGHTA; CDR2 reads FQGNSA. The junction had 4 bases not matched to a gene; V was cut back by 1 base and J by 0 bases. CDR3 protein: CASSLGGTGISYEQYF. The DNA of the CDR3 is TGTGCCAGCAGCTTAGGGGGGACAGGGATCTCCTACGAGCAGTACTTC.

This clonotype has just a few counts. CDR3 in DNA: TGCGCCAGCAGCCAAGATCGGAACCTCGTAAACGAGCAGTACTTC. Translating it yields CASSQDRNLVNEQYF. The gene calls are TRBV4-1 and TRBJ2-7; D remains unclear. Germline V gene lookup returns CDR1 MGHRA and CDR2 YSYEKL. The CDR3 loop spans 15 amino acids. V gave up 0 bases and J gave up 5 bases, with 14 bases separating them.

This clonotype came up a few times. This chain joins TRBV10-3 and TRBJ2-1; D call uncertain. The germline V gene has CDR1 ENHRY and CDR2 SYGVKD. V lost 11 bases to trimming and J lost 7 bases, with 9 bases between them. CDR3 size: 10 residues. The CDR3 nucleotides are TGTGCCTCGGGTTTAAATGAGCAGTTCTTC. This gives the protein CASGLNEQFF.